Listed here is a single TCR beta chain. Which antigen it targets is not known. No clone much larger than this one lies a single base away; base qualities are absent. V loses 4 bases of germline sequence and J loses 3 bases, and the interval between the two ends is 15 bases. From the germline V gene, CDR1 is SQVTM and CDR2 is ANQGSEA. From its cysteine to its phenylalanine, the CDR3 spans 15 amino acids. Only the CDR3 portion is preserved as DNA: 45 bases, with reading frame beginning at the first base. This sample was included in a study of T-cell reconstitution after alpha-beta-depleted transplantation in children (dated by TCRdb to about 2016). Regarding the research as a whole: T-cell immune reconstitution after TCRalphabeta/CD19-depleted allogeneic hematopoietic cell transplantation in children was quantitatively tracked in the study by means of TCR repertoire profiling.

The meaning of the sample's treatment or condition label: allogeneic hematopoietic cell transplantation with graft depleted of TCRalphabeta T cells and CD19 B cells. The transplant recipients were children given TCRalphabeta/CD19-depleted allogeneic hematopoietic cell grafts. The library was made by PCR. The sequencing machine was an Illumina HiSeq 2500. TCR libraries were prepared with molecular barcoding, using unique molecular identifiers to normalize TCRbeta repertoire quantification. Through fastp at Q25 and MiXCR, TCRdb rebuilt clones from the public reads, retaining in-frame beta chains. Records with the same CDR3 protein are collapsed into one entry carrying the most frequent genes and DNA. The sample table records about 600,000 distinct CDR3 sequences; roughly 13% of these occur just once. Jointly, the top ten make up around 2.2% of the sample. What the work shows at the level of the full study, not this receptor alone: The apparently early alphabetaT-cell count recovery about two months after transplant was reportedly dependent on only several hundred rapidly expanded clones derived from non-depleted graft cells. Over subsequent months, a decline in hyperexpanded clone frequencies was noted, and after one year, T-cell counts and TCRbeta diversity were mostly ascribed to newly produced T cells. In some patients, the high TCRbeta diversity seen at day 60 was put down to recipient T cells and intrathymic progenitors that had survived conditioning.

The sample here was PBMCs, mostly from graft donor cells, taken 360 days after TCRalphabeta/CD19-depleted stem cell transplant. The sequence links TRBV29-1 to TRBJ1-4; TRBD1 is a weak D gene call, 5 bases matching. The source is a male patient aged 5 to 17 who had a stem cell transplant for acute myeloid leukemia, so the T cells may come from the graft donor. CDR3 reads: CSVGPGGGANEKLFF. The sequenced DNA is TGCAGCGTTGGCCCGGGCGGGGGAGCTAATGAAAAACTGTTTTTT.